This T cell receptor beta chain comes out of a study of cytomegalovirus exposure and HLA in healthy donors. A note on this clone: What it recognizes is unknown.

Overall study results and limits: Within the approximately 120 validation repertoires, first-cohort TCR clusters tended to co-occur, according to a later analysis. The classifier, whose performance was assessed in both the original and validation cohorts, reportedly diagnosed cytomegalovirus status with high specificity and sensitivity. In vitro confirmation showed three CMV-associated chains to be CMV antigen specific.

The study drew the donors from its roughly 120-subject validation cohort, separate from the approximately 700-subject first cohort. Clones were sequenced by immunoSEQ multiplex PCR, and TCRdb holds only the in-frame ones, with some missing. The sample holds about 150,000 clones, about 86% seen once. V was cut by 1 base and J by 2 bases, with 9 bases left in between. Germline V gives CDR1 SGHTA, CDR2 FQGNSA. This CDR3 comprises 15 residues. This TCR was recovered from a man in his late teens or twenties in good health and CMV-seropositive. The chain employs TRBV7-2 and TRBJ1-3; D is uncertain. Sequencing was done on a sample of PBMCs. As DNA, the CDR3 is TGTGCCAGCAGCTTAGACAACCTGCCTGGAAACACCATATATTTT. It yields the protein CASSLDNLPGNTIYF.